The 32 T cell receptor beta chains reported below all come from one sample, sequenced in a study of CD8 T cells in ankylosing spondylitis. TCRdb redid the calling of the 5' RACE reads with MiXCR, one entry per CDR3 protein. In the table there are 130,000 or so distinct CDR3 sequences, roughly 7.3% of which are singletons. Sequencing was performed on blood, either unsorted or a sorted T cell fraction (not recorded which). These receptors were collected from a male donor with ankylosing spondylitis or in good health (not recorded which).

This chain uses TRBV7-9 with TRBJ2-7; possible D gene TRBD1, 6 bases. V lost 5 bases and J 3 bases, leaving 11 bases between the germline ends. The CDR3 contains 13 residues. Germline V gene sequence: CDR1 SEHNR, CDR2 FQNEAQ (reference sequence). The CDR3: CASSRTDNYEQYF. The CDR3 DNA reads TGTGCCAGCAGCAGGACAGACAACTACGAGCAGTACTTC.

This clonotype has at least ten counts. The rearrangement links TRBV18 to TRBJ2-3; the match to TRBD2 covers 12 bases. J was trimmed by 4 bases and V by 6 bases; bases with no gene match: 2. The CDR3 length is 14 residues. CDR1 is KGHSH, CDR2 LQKENI, per germline. The CDR3 nucleotides are TGTGCCAGCTCGACTAGCGGGAGATCAGATACGCAGTATTTT. This sequence encodes CASSTSGRSDTQYF.

This clonotype was counted ten times or more. The rearrangement links TRBV29-1 to TRBJ1-2, with D possibly TRBD1 on 5 matching bases. Germline CDR1 SQVTM, CDR2 ANQGSEA. V lost 0 bases, J lost 5 bases, and 13 bases lay in between. This CDR3 has 14 amino acids. For the CDR3, the DNA is TGCAGCGTTGAAGATCGGGGCGGGCTTTATGGCTACACCTTC. Its protein product is CSVEDRGGLYGYTF. Based on the CDR3 plus reference TRBV29-1 and TRBJ1-2, the full variable domain is SAVISQKPSRDICQRGTSLTIQCQVDSQVTMMFWYRQQPGQSLTLIATANQGSEATYESGFVIDKFPISRPNLTFSTLTVSNMSPEDSSIYLCSVEDRGGLYGYTFGSGTRLTVV.

This clonotype was counted at least ten times. J is TRBJ1-1 and V is TRBV6-5; D may be TRBD1 (5 bases). The CDR3 totals 15 residues. V was cut by 4 bases and J by 3 bases, with 15 bases left in between. CDR1 and CDR2 from the germline V gene are MNHEY and SVGAGI. CDR3 region: CASSSPQGVDTEAFF. The CDR3 bases are TGTGCCAGCAGTTCCCCCCAGGGTGTGGACACTGAAGCTTTCTTT.

Many counts were recorded for this clonotype. The chain couples TRBV15 to TRBJ1-5; D ambiguous. With 3 bases removed from V and 1 base from J, the gap between germline ends came to 4 bases. This CDR3 contains 13 residues. CDR1 is LNHNV, CDR2 YYDKDF, per germline (reference sequence). The CDR3 spells CATSSFSNQPQHF. For the CDR3, the DNA is TGTGCCACCAGCAGTTTCAGCAATCAGCCCCAGCATTTT.

The sample holds many counts of this clonotype. The V call is TRBV5-5, the J call TRBJ2-2; possibly TRBD1 for D (6 bases). This CDR3 comprises 16 residues. Looked up from germline, CDR1 is SGHKS and CDR2 is YYEKEE (reference sequence). V was clipped by 4 bases and J by 0 bases, with 13 bases between them. CDR3 DNA: TGTGCCAGCAGCCTAGGACAGATCGCGAACACCGGGGAGCTGTTTTTT. This codes for CASSLGQIANTGELFF.

This clonotype was seen ten or more times. The chain uses TRBV7-9 and TRBJ2-5; 7 nucleotides match TRBD2. Germline CDR1 SEHNR, CDR2 FQNEAQ (reference sequence). CDR3 length: 15 amino acids. V was pared by 4 bases and J by 0 bases, with 5 bases of the junction left unmatched. In nucleotides, the CDR3 is TGTGCCAGCAGCTCTGGGACTACCTACCAAGAGACCCAGTACTTC. This codes for CASSSGTTYQETQYF.

This clonotype has a count of ten or more. The genes are TRBV20-1 and TRBJ1-6, with D possibly matching TRBD1 (5 bases). The CDR3 loop spans 13 amino acids. Per germline, CDR1 DFQATT and CDR2 SNEGSKA (reference sequence). V gave up 3 bases and J gave up 6 bases, with 9 bases separating them. The CDR3 here is CSARMGGNSPLHF. For the CDR3, the DNA is TGCAGTGCTAGGATGGGGGGTAATTCACCCCTCCACTTT.

This clonotype was observed at least ten times. The V gene is TRBV20-1, the J gene TRBJ1-5; D might be TRBD1 (6 bases). The germline CDR1 and CDR2 sequences are DFQATT and SNEGSKA (reference sequence). The CDR3 length is 13 residues. Trimming stripped 6 bases from V and 6 bases from J, with 15 bases between. The CDR3 spells CSADQGIGQPQHF. CDR3 DNA sequence: TGCAGTGCAGACCAGGGGATCGGTCAGCCCCAGCATTTT.

This clonotype was seen ten or more times. V gene TRBV12-3 or TRBV12-4 combines with J gene TRBJ2-7; D perhaps matches TRBD2 (5 bases). The CDR3 totals 11 residues. V was cut by 3 bases and J by 6 bases, with 6 bases left in between. The CDR3 protein is CASSFRGEQYF. The CDR3 coding sequence is TGTGCCAGCAGTTTTCGGGGCGAGCAGTACTTC.

This clonotype was picked up many times. This chain links TRBV6-1 with TRBJ2-5; 14 bases map to TRBD2. The V and J ends lost 6 bases and 4 bases, in that order; junction bases with no gene match: 7. Germline values: CDR1 MNHNS, CDR2 SASEGT. The CDR3 length is 16 residues. CDR3 region: CASRSTGTSGRETQYF. The CDR3 region has the DNA TGTGCCAGCAGATCAACAGGGACTAGCGGGAGAGAGACCCAGTACTTC.

This clonotype was detected many times. The chain links TRBV20-1 to TRBJ2-1; TRBD2 matches 12 bases. V gave up 7 bases and J gave up 3 bases; unmatched junction bases: 10. CDR3 size: 16 residues. Germline CDR1 is DFQATT and CDR2 is SNEGSKA (reference sequence). CDR3 sequence: CSGTSGNRPYYNEQFF. Here the CDR3 DNA reads TGCAGTGGGACTAGCGGGAATCGGCCCTACTACAATGAGCAGTTCTTC.

This clonotype showed up just a few times. The rearrangement links TRBV11-2 to TRBJ2-1; 13 bases line up with TRBD2. V dropped 4 bases and J dropped 0; count of bases not matched to a gene: 6. The germline gives CDR1 SGHAT, CDR2 FQNNGV. CDR3 length: 18 amino acids. The CDR3 sequence: CASSSGTSGIGSYNEQFF. Here the CDR3 DNA reads TGTGCCAGCAGCTCCGGGACTAGCGGGATAGGCTCCTACAATGAGCAGTTCTTC.

This clonotype came up a few times. The chain links TRBV10-3 to TRBJ1-6, with 7 bases lining up with TRBD1. With 6 bases clipped from V and 8 bases from J, the junction kept 13 bases outside the gene matches. CDR1 is ENHRY and CDR2 is SYGVKD in the germline V gene. This CDR3 comprises 16 residues. The CDR3 nucleotides are TGTGCCATCAGCGTATCTGAGGGGGCAGGGGATTCACCCCTCCACTTT. Translated: CAISVSEGAGDSPLHF.

This clonotype was counted at least ten times. The CDR3 sequence is CASSFGRGRTDTQYF. CDR3 nucleotides: TGTGCCAGCAGTTTCGGGCGGGGACGCACAGATACGCAGTATTTT. J is TRBJ2-3 and V is TRBV12-3 or TRBV12-4; D perhaps matches TRBD2 (6 bases). The CDR3 extends over 15 amino acids. V was cut by 3 bases and J by 1 base, with 11 bases left in between.

This clonotype was seen many times. The chain recombines TRBV27 with TRBJ2-7; TRBD2 aligns across 8 bases. Germline lookup yields CDR1 MNHEY and CDR2 SMNVEV (reference sequence). The CDR3 totals 15 residues. V lost 5 bases to trimming and J lost 2 bases; unmatched junction nucleotides: 8. CDR3 nucleotide sequence: TGTGCCAGCAGTCCAACCCGGGGACTAGCCTACGAGCAGTACTTC. It translates to CASSPTRGLAYEQYF.

This clonotype was seen repeatedly, ten times or more. The gene calls are TRBV5-1 and TRBJ1-2, with 8 bases aligning to TRBD1. The CDR3 covers 15 residues. V shed 4 bases, J shed 1 base, and the junction held 6 bases outside the gene matches. Germline lookup yields CDR1 SGHRS and CDR2 YFSETQ. CDR3 in DNA: TGCGCCAGCAGCGGGGGACAGGTTAATAACTATGGCTACACCTTC. Protein product: CASSGGQVNNYGYTF.

This clonotype was counted ten times or more. This chain links TRBV12-3 or TRBV12-4 with TRBJ2-7, with 8 bases matching TRBD1. CDR3 length: 14 amino acids. Trimming at V came to 5 bases and at J to 5 bases, leaving 8 bases not matched to a gene. This chain's CDR3 is CASSGGQVGDEQYF. In DNA form, the CDR3 reads TGTGCCAGCAGTGGGGGACAGGTCGGCGACGAGCAGTACTTC.

This clonotype was picked up many times. The CDR3 sequence: CASTHSGNQPQHF. The CDR3 DNA sequence: TGTGCCAGCACCCACAGCGGCAATCAGCCCCAGCATTTT. This chain joins TRBV16 and TRBJ1-5; D is unclear. The germline gives CDR1 KGHSY, CDR2 FQNENV. V lost 7 bases and J 2 bases, leaving 9 bases between the germline ends. The CDR3 extends over 13 amino acids. Based on the CDR3 plus reference TRBV16 and TRBJ1-5, the full variable domain is GEEVAQTPKHLVRGEGQKAKLYCAPIKGHSYVFWYQQVLKNEFKFLISFQNENVFDETGMPKERFSAKCLPNSPCSLEIQATKLEDSAVYFCASTHSGNQPQHFGDGTRLSIL.

This clonotype was seen many times. The chain recombines TRBV5-1 with TRBJ2-7; a possible D gene is TRBD2 (6 bases). The CDR3 is 14 amino acids. Trimming stripped 1 base from V and 7 bases from J, with 15 bases between. Germline CDR1 reads SGHRS; CDR2 reads YFSETQ. In nucleotides, the CDR3 is TGCGCCAGCAGCTTGATTGTCGGGGGTCATGAGCAGTACTTC. The encoded protein is CASSLIVGGHEQYF.

In this sample, this clonotype turned up many times. This sequence joins TRBV5-1 and TRBJ2-3; weak D call: TRBD1 (7 bases). This CDR3 is 18 amino acids long. With 4 bases removed from V and 5 bases from J, the gap between germline ends came to 26 bases. Germline lookup yields CDR1 SGHRS and CDR2 YFSETQ. The CDR3 DNA follows: TGCGCCAGCAGCGCCCACAGGGGATCCGGGACTCGGGAAGATACGCAGTATTTT. Translation gives CASSAHRGSGTREDTQYF. Supplemented by reference TRBV5-1 and TRBJ2-3, the full variable domain reads KAGVTQTPRYLIKTRGQQVTLSCSPISGHRSVSWYQQTPGQGLQFLFEYFSETQRNKGNFPGRFSGRQFSNSRSEMNVSTLELGDSALYLCASSAHRGSGTREDTQYFGPGTRLTVL.

Ten or more counts support this clonotype. The DNA for the CDR3 is TGCAGTGCTCCAGGGGGCAGGGGAAATTCCGAGCAGTACTTC. Translation gives CSAPGGRGNSEQYF. The gene calls are TRBV20-1 and TRBJ2-7, with 8 positions matching TRBD1. Trimming at V came to 5 bases and at J to 6 bases, leaving 12 bases not matched to a gene. The CDR3 spans 14 residues. Germline-derived CDR1 and CDR2 are DFQATT and SNEGSKA (reference sequence).

This chain links TRBV5-4 with TRBJ2-1, with D perhaps matching TRBD2 (6 bases). Trimming removed 3 bases at V and 9 bases at J, with 13 bases between. Germline V CDR1 and CDR2: SGHNT, YYREEE (reference sequence). CDR3 length: 13 amino acids. The CDR3 coding sequence is TGTGCCAGCAGCTCGAGCGGGTCGGGTGAGCAGTTCTTC. Translated, it gives CASSSSGSGEQFF.

The sample holds many counts of this clonotype. This sequence joins TRBV5-1 and TRBJ2-1, with a possible D match to TRBD1 (6 bases). Trimming removed 5 bases at V and 7 bases at J, with 16 bases between. This CDR3 spans 14 amino acids. Germline V gene data show CDR1 as SGHRS and CDR2 as YFSETQ. This CDR3 is CASRFEGVLNEQFF. The CDR3 DNA is TGCGCCAGCAGGTTCGAGGGGGTACTTAATGAGCAGTTCTTC.

V and J are TRBV20-1 and TRBJ1-3; the D is unclear. Germline values: CDR1 DFQATT, CDR2 SNEGSKA (reference sequence). The V end was cut by 3 bases, the J end by 4 bases, with 13 bases between. The CDR3 consists of 14 residues. The DNA for the CDR3 is TGCAGTGCTAGCCGTAGCGTGGGAGGAAACACCATATATTTT. Translation: CSASRSVGGNTIYF.

This clonotype was seen many times. The chain is built from TRBV20-1 and TRBJ2-3, with a weak D call TRBD2 (5 bases). Trimming removed 6 bases from V and 0 bases from J, with 13 bases in between. CDR1 is DFQATT and CDR2 is SNEGSKA in the germline V gene (reference sequence). This CDR3 has 14 residues. The CDR3 is CSAQLESSTDTQYF. CDR3 nucleotide sequence: TGCAGTGCGCAACTAGAGAGCAGCACAGATACGCAGTATTTT.

The gene calls are TRBV10-3 and TRBJ2-7; 8 nucleotides agree with TRBD1. The germline CDR1 and CDR2 sequences are ENHRY and SYGVKD. The CDR3 is 13 amino acids. With V trimmed by 7 bases and J by 1 base, 3 bases remained unmatched. CDR3 protein: CAIKGQASYEQYF. The CDR3 coding sequence is TGTGCCATCAAGGGACAGGCATCCTACGAGCAGTACTTC.

There are many counts of this clonotype. The rearrangement joins TRBV29-1 to TRBJ1-1; D is perhaps TRBD1 (6 bases). Germline values: CDR1 SQVTM, CDR2 ANQGSEA. The CDR3 length is 14 residues. V gave up 6 bases and J gave up 3 bases, with 17 bases separating them. The CDR3 here is CSVRENRDYTEAFF. CDR3 nucleotide sequence: TGCAGCGTGAGAGAAAACAGGGATTACACTGAAGCTTTCTTT.

This clonotype appeared many times. The chain couples TRBV9 to TRBJ1-5; weak D call: TRBD1 (6 bases). The germline gives CDR1 SGDLS, CDR2 YYNGEE. Trimming removed 0 bases at V and 3 bases at J, with 10 bases between. The CDR3 covers 15 residues. CDR3 region: CASSVDGQPNQPQHF. For the CDR3, the DNA is TGTGCCAGCAGCGTAGACGGACAGCCCAATCAGCCCCAGCATTTT. Full variable domain (rest looked up from reference TRBV9 and TRBJ1-5): DSGVTQTPKHLITATGQRVTLRCSPRSGDLSVYWYQQSLDQGLQFLIQYYNGEERAKGNILERFSAQQFPDLHSELNLSSLELGDSALYFCASSVDGQPNQPQHFGDGTRLSIL.

This clonotype has at least ten counts. The chain uses TRBV20-1 and TRBJ2-1; weak D call: TRBD2 (6 bases). The CDR3 spans 13 residues. CDR1 and CDR2 (germline): DFQATT, SNEGSKA (reference sequence). V was cut by 5 bases and J by 7 bases, with 15 bases left in between. The CDR3 DNA is TGCAGTGCTTCCCTTTGGAGGGTTAATGAGCAGTTCTTC. Protein product: CSASLWRVNEQFF.

Many counts were recorded for this clonotype. V and J are TRBV29-1 and TRBJ2-7; D possibly corresponds to TRBD1 (5 bases). The germline V and J ends were trimmed by 1 base and 4 bases, with 5 bases remaining between them. The germline V gene encodes CDR1 SQVTM and CDR2 ANQGSEA. The CDR3 is 11 amino acids. The CDR3 loop reads CSVEGQYEQYF. CDR3 DNA sequence: TGCAGCGTTGAAGGACAGTACGAGCAGTACTTC.

This clonotype was counted at least ten times. This chain uses TRBV20-1 with TRBJ1-3, with D unclear. Germline CDR1 is DFQATT and CDR2 is SNEGSKA (reference sequence). The CDR3 loop spans 11 amino acids. Trimming removed 7 bases from V and 0 bases from J, with 4 bases in between. The CDR3 nucleotides are TGCAGTGGAAGCTCTGGAAACACCATATATTTT. It translates to CSGSSGNTIYF.